The subject of this entry is one TCR beta chain. Profiling relied on immunoSEQ multiplex PCR, and the TCRdb table lists in-frame clones only, not all of them. The data contain over 85,000 clones, about nine tenths of them singletons. The sample comes from a study of T cell changes during pregnancy in multiple sclerosis. The TCR was taken from a female donor in good health, enrolled as a control in a pregnancy study. This material consisted of peripheral blood, taken after pregnancy.

The CDR3 region is CASSRLGDIYEQYF. The CDR3 DNA reads TGTGCCAGCAGTCGGTTAGGGGACATCTACGAGCAGTACTTC. The J gene is TRBJ2-7, the V gene TRBV6-1; D is possibly TRBD1 (6 bases). The CDR3 consists of 14 residues. Trimming pared 5 bases from V and 3 bases from J, leaving 14 bases between. In germline, CDR1 is MNHNS, CDR2 SASEGT.